This record looks at one T cell receptor (beta chain) sequence and its context. One junction end does not reproduce the germline sequence, and a read error may be involved. These data come from a study of blood T cell repertoires in COVID-19. The length of the CDR3 is 15 residues. Germline loops: CDR1 LGHNA, CDR2 YNFKEQ. Assay: immunoSEQ multiplex PCR; the TCRdb copy retains only in-frame clones and omits some. The sample lists 150,000 to 200,000 clones, over 70% seen once, with approximately 12% in the top ten. The chain employs TRBV4-2 and TRBJ2-2; perhaps TRBD1 as D (5 bases). Input material: PBMCs or T cells enriched from blood (not recorded which). The origin of this receptor is a woman in her sixties or seventies who had recovered from COVID-19. The CDR3 reads CASNQQEINTGELFF. The CDR3 nucleotides read TGTGCCAGCAACCAACAGGAAATTAACACCGGGGAGCTGTTTTTT.